This is a list of T cell receptor beta chains from one sample in a study of cytomegalovirus exposure and HLA in healthy donors. Measured with immunoSEQ multiplex PCR; TCRdb has only the in-frame clones, and not every one. The sample has over 150,000 clones, roughly 82% seen once; the top ten hold over 10%. Source material: PBMCs. The source is a woman aged 25 to 39 in good health and CMV-seropositive. CDR3s include the opening cysteine and the closing phenylalanine or tryptophan. The D gene is left open where the match is weak. Size is stated for part of the rows, as once, few or many counts, or as a class when the clone is expanded.

TRBV6-5,.,TRBJ2-2,.,CASWGDTGELFF,TGTGCCAGCTGGGGCGACACCGGGGAGCTGTTTTTT
TRBV11-2,.,TRBJ2-7,TRBD2,CASSLWGLAGADEQYF,TGTGCCAGCAGCTTATGGGGACTAGCGGGAGCCGACGAGCAGTACTTC
TRBV27,few,TRBJ2-2,.,CASSPGASSTGELFF,TGTGCCAGCAGTCCGGGAGCTAGCAGTACCGGGGAGCTGTTTTTT
TRBV9,.,TRBJ1-2,.,CASSVSQTAGYTF,TGTGCCAGCAGCGTAAGTCAGACAGCTGGCTACACCTTC
TRBV9,.,TRBJ2-2,.,CASSVAMTGNTGELFF,TGTGCCAGCAGCGTAGCTATGACAGGGAACACCGGGGAGCTGTTTTTT
TRBV25-1,.,TRBJ1-2,TRBD1,CASSEYRLDRDKYGYTF,TGTGCCAGCAGTGAATATCGGTTAGACAGGGATAAATATGGCTACACCTTC
TRBV14,.,TRBJ2-7,TRBD2,CASSQVLAGVTYF,TGTGCCAGCAGCCAAGTTCTAGCGGGCGTAACATACTTC
TRBV6-5,.,TRBJ1-1,.,CASSYAGNTEAFF,TGTGCCAGCAGTTACGCCGGGAACACTGAAGCTTTCTTT
TRBV5-4,few,TRBJ2-2,TRBD2,CAGSSGINTGELFF,TGTGCCGGGTCTAGCGGAATAAACACCGGGGAGCTGTTTTTT
TRBV2,.,TRBJ2-5,TRBD2,CASSEASGRGRRETQYF,TGTGCCAGCAGTGAAGCTAGCGGGAGGGGAAGGCGGGAGACCCAGTACTTC
TRBV27,.,TRBJ1-1,.,CASSLIAGQAFF,TGTGCCAGCAGTTTAATCGCAGGCCAAGCTTTCTTT
TRBV9,.,TRBJ2-1,TRBD2,CASSQDLAGYNEQFF,TGTGCCAGCAGCCAAGACCTAGCGGGGTACAATGAGCAGTTCTTC
TRBV25-1,.,TRBJ2-1,TRBD2,CASSPRAGGPYEQFF,TGTGCCAGCAGTCCCCGAGCGGGAGGGCCTTATGAGCAGTTCTTC
TRBV15,.,TRBJ2-7,.,CATSPRSSYEQYF,TGTGCCACCAGCCCAAGGAGCTCCTACGAGCAGTACTTC
TRBV9,once,TRBJ2-3,.,CASSELLGSTDTQYF,TGTGCCAGCAGCGAACTACTAGGTAGCACAGATACGCAGTATTTT
TRBV29-1,.,TRBJ1-3,.,CSVEWANSGNTIYF,TGCAGCGTTGAATGGGCGAACTCTGGAAACACCATATATTTT
TRBV6-1,.,TRBJ2-7,TRBD1,CASSINSGQTYEQYF,TGTGCCAGCAGTATAAACTCGGGACAGACCTACGAGCAGTACTTC
TRBV6-5,.,TRBJ2-6,.,CASSPDRSGANVLTF,TGTGCCAGCAGTCCAGACAGATCTGGGGCCAACGTCCTGACTTTC
TRBV5-1,.,TRBJ2-1,.,CASSLRGSNEQFF,TGCGCCAGCAGCTTAAGAGGGAGCAATGAGCAGTTCTTC
TRBV29-1,.,TRBJ2-7,.,CSVGLTGSYEQYF,TGCAGCGTTGGCTTAACCGGCTCCTACGAGCAGTACTTC
TRBV29-1,.,TRBJ2-7,.,CSVAQLLGEALSYEQYF,TGCAGCGTCGCCCAACTGCTGGGGGAGGCATTATCGTACGAGCAGTACTTC
TRBV11-2,.,TRBJ2-7,TRBD2,CASSSPLAGGFEQYF,TGTGCCAGCAGCTCGCCGCTAGCGGGAGGCTTTGAGCAGTACTTC
TRBV6-6,.,TRBJ1-5,TRBD1,CASSLTGGGNQPQHF,TGTGCCAGCAGCCTGACAGGGGGGGGCAATCAGCCCCAGCATTTT
TRBV30,.,TRBJ1-1,TRBD1,CAWSEGGFSEAFF,TGTGCCTGGAGTGAAGGGGGCTTCTCTGAAGCTTTCTTT
TRBV7-9,.,TRBJ1-4,.,CASRLSEVRHSGLFF,TGTGCCAGCAGGCTTTCGGAGGTGCGTCATTCGGGGCTGTTTTTT
TRBV29-1,.,TRBJ1-2,TRBD1,CSVDTYLGTAGYTF,TGCAGCGTTGATACGTACCTTGGGACAGCTGGCTACACCTTC